This TCR beta chain was documented in a study of CD8+CD57+ T cells in acquired aplastic anemia. Study as a whole: Roughly 3 ug was the average amount of DNA from sorted CD4+ and CD8+ cells.

The patients chosen for sequencing had shown expansion of CD8+CD57+ cells (detected by flow cytometry). Researchers used genomic DNA as the template to profile TCR beta VDJ and CDR3. In TCRdb, the reads were re-called with MiXCR into one record per CDR3 protein. Among around 200,000 distinct CDR3 sequences listed, over 40% were seen once. To note about this clonotype: Its antigen is not identified.

Findings and caveats of the study: It was found that fewer than 35 CD8+ CDR3 sequences were shared between patients and controls.

The sequence was obtained from a human donor with aplastic anemia. The sample consisted of sorted CD4+, CD8+, or CD8+CD57+ T cells (not recorded which) from PBMCs.

The CDR3 loop is CASSPYRGEQPQHF. The DNA of the CDR3 is TGTGCCAGCAGCCCGTACAGGGGCGAGCAGCCCCAGCATTTT. The rearrangement uses TRBV7-8 and TRBJ1-5; 7 bases are a match to TRBD1. Losses at the gene ends were 5 bases for V and 7 bases for J; bases not matched to a gene: 8. The germline CDR1 and CDR2 sequences are SGHVS and FQNEAQ. This CDR3 is built from 14 residues. The full variable domain, with the rest looked up from reference TRBV7-8 and TRBJ1-5, is GAGVSQSPRYKVAKRGQDVALRCDPISGHVSLFWYQQALGQGPEFLTYFQNEAQLDKSGLPSDRFFAERPEGSVSTLKIQRTQQEDSAVYLCASSPYRGEQPQHFGDGTRLSIL.